These 23 T cell receptor beta chains were sequenced from one sample in a study of cytomegalovirus exposure and HLA in healthy donors. Data came from immunoSEQ multiplex PCR; TCRdb stores just in-frame clones and leaves some out. In the table there are about 330,000 clones, 75% to 90% of which are singletons. Sequencing was performed on PBMCs. The receptors come from a woman in her twenties or thirties in good health and CMV-seropositive.

This rearrangement joins TRBV5-1 to TRBJ2-2; the match to TRBD1 covers 7 bases. Trimming cost V 3 bases and J 3 bases; bases outside gene matches: 11. The germline V gene has CDR1 SGHRS and CDR2 YFSETQ. The CDR3 loop spans 17 amino acids. The CDR3 reads CASSYPQGPRDTGELFF. The DNA of the CDR3 is TGCGCCAGCAGCTACCCACAGGGGCCGAGGGACACCGGGGAGCTGTTTTTT.

The chain couples TRBV6-6 to TRBJ2-1; 7 bases agree with TRBD1. The CDR3 loop spans 12 amino acids. Germline values: CDR1 MNHNY, CDR2 SVGAGI (reference sequence). V shed 6 bases, J shed 6 bases, and the junction held 2 bases outside the gene matches. CDR3: CASSPGGNEQFF. In nucleotides, the CDR3 is TGTGCCAGCAGCCCAGGGGGCAATGAGCAGTTCTTC.

This chain connects TRBV5-4 to TRBJ2-2; D remains unclear. This CDR3 spans 12 amino acids. CDR1 is SGHNT and CDR2 is YYREEE in the germline V gene (reference sequence). Deletions cut 4 bases from V and 5 bases from J, with 6 bases between. The DNA for the CDR3 is TGTGCCAGCAGCCCCCGGACCGGGGAGCTGTTTTTT. Amino acid sequence: CASSPRTGELFF. The complete variable domain, with remaining parts taken from reference TRBV5-4 and TRBJ2-2, reads ETGVTQSPTHLIKTRGQQVTLRCSSQSGHNTVSWYQQALGQGPQFIFQYYREEENGRGNFPPRFSGLQFPNYSSELNVNALELDDSALYLCASSPRTGELFFGEGSRLTVL.

This chain links TRBV5-1 with TRBJ1-1; TRBD1 agrees at 7 bases. The CDR3 totals 17 residues. Germline loops: CDR1 SGHRS, CDR2 YFSETQ. V lost 4 bases and J lost 1; bases outside the gene matches: 13. The DNA for the CDR3 is TGCGCCAGCAGCCTGTCGGGAAAGGGACAGACGAACACTGAAGCTTTCTTT. Translating it yields CASSLSGKGQTNTEAFF.

This chain uses TRBV9 with TRBJ2-6; D gene uncertain. The CDR3 length is 13 residues. V lost 6 bases, J lost 0 bases, and 4 bases lay in between. Germline CDR1 reads SGDLS; CDR2 reads YYNGEE. This CDR3 reads CASTHSGANVLTF. The CDR3 coding sequence is TGTGCCAGCACCCACTCTGGGGCCAACGTCCTGACTTTC.

The chain uses TRBV5-6 and TRBJ1-4; D is unclear. Germline CDR1 reads SGHDT; CDR2 reads YYEEEE. V was cut by 4 bases and J by 7 bases, with 14 bases left in between. This CDR3 contains 14 residues. In nucleotides, the CDR3 is TGTGCCAGCAGCGGTACCGTCGGTACTGAAAAACTGTTTTTT. This encodes CASSGTVGTEKLFF.

This chain connects TRBV7-6 to TRBJ2-7; D remains unclear. Per the germline V gene, CDR1 is SGHVS and CDR2 is FNYEAQ. There are 13 residues in the CDR3. Trimming cost V 4 bases and J 0 bases, with 7 bases left between them. The CDR3 sequence is CASSSRSSYEQYF. Here the CDR3 DNA reads TGTGCCAGCAGCTCCCGCAGCTCCTACGAGCAGTACTTC.

The chain is built from TRBV7-2 and TRBJ1-5; D gene uncertain. Germline V CDR1 and CDR2: SGHTA, FQGNSA. The CDR3 is 16 amino acids. V was pared by 1 base and J by 0 bases, with 10 bases between. This chain's CDR3 is CASSLESGVSNQPQHF. CDR3 DNA sequence: TGTGCCAGCAGCTTAGAGTCAGGAGTTAGCAATCAGCCCCAGCATTTT. Combining the CDR3 with reference TRBV7-2 and TRBJ1-5 gives the whole variable domain GAGVSQSPSNKVTEKGKDVELRCDPISGHTALYWYRQSLGQGLEFLIYFQGNSAPDKSGLPSDRFSAERTGGSVSTLTIQRTQQEDSAVYLCASSLESGVSNQPQHFGDGTRLSIL.

V gene TRBV27 combines with J gene TRBJ1-2, with unresolved D. CDR3 length: 13 amino acids. V lost 6 bases and J lost 4, with 12 bases in between. From germline, CDR1 is MNHEY and CDR2 SMNVEV (reference sequence). The CDR3 reads CASSPFTTYGYTF. DNA for the CDR3: TGTGCCAGCAGCCCATTTACTACCTATGGCTACACCTTC.

The chain couples TRBV28 to TRBJ2-7, with 10 bases aligning to TRBD1. CDR1 is MDHEN and CDR2 is SYDVKM in the germline V gene. V lost 3 bases and J lost 2; bases outside the gene matches: 7. The CDR3 length is 16 residues. CDR3 sequence reads: CASSFPRGQGAYEQYF. The CDR3 DNA follows: TGTGCCAGCAGTTTCCCTAGAGGACAGGGGGCCTACGAGCAGTACTTC. Full variable domain (rest looked up from reference TRBV28 and TRBJ2-7): DVKVTQSSRYLVKRTGEKVFLECVQDMDHENMFWYRQDPGLGLRLIYFSYDVKMKEKGDIPEGYSVSREKKERFSLILESASTNQTSMYLCASSFPRGQGAYEQYFGPGTRLTVT.

The chain carries TRBV4-3 and TRBJ2-7; 10 positions agree with TRBD2. Germline CDR1 reads LGHNA; CDR2 reads YSLEER. The V gene end was trimmed by 1 base and the J gene end by 0 bases; junction bases not matched to a gene: 3. This CDR3 region has 16 residues. The CDR3 protein is CASSQASGGSSYEQYF. The DNA for the CDR3 is TGCGCCAGCAGCCAAGCTAGCGGGGGCAGCTCCTACGAGCAGTACTTC.

V is TRBV27 and J is TRBJ1-5, with a tentative D call TRBD1 (5 bases). Germline V gives CDR1 MNHEY, CDR2 SMNVEV (reference sequence). The CDR3 covers 18 residues. The ends were cut back, 2 bases at V and 8 bases at J, with 25 bases in the middle. The CDR3 nucleotides are TGTGCCAGCAGTTTAACCTCAGGGATGCGCGCGCTTGTTGAGCCCCAGCATTTT. Its translation: CASSLTSGMRALVEPQHF.

The V gene is TRBV5-4, the J gene TRBJ2-2; 8 bases map to TRBD2. The junction had 14 bases not matched to a gene; V was cut back by 4 bases and J by 6 bases. CDR3 length equals 17 residues. CDR1 SGHNT and CDR2 YYREEE come from the germline V gene (reference sequence). The CDR3 spells CASSQLGRGGLPGELFF. In nucleotides, the CDR3 is TGTGCCAGCAGCCAGTTGGGACGGGGGGGGCTCCCCGGGGAGCTGTTTTTT.

The chain uses TRBV18 and TRBJ2-7; 7 bases fit TRBD1. The CDR3 is 15 amino acids. Germline lookup yields CDR1 KGHSH and CDR2 LQKENI. The V and J ends lost 2 bases and 12 bases, in that order; junction bases with no gene match: 16. The CDR3 spells CASSPDETGSYTRYF. The CDR3 DNA reads as TGTGCCAGCTCACCAGACGAGACAGGGAGCTATACGCGGTACTTC.

The chain has TRBV18 and TRBJ1-2, with TRBD1 matching 10 bases. Trimming removed 3 bases from V and 4 bases from J; junction bases left unmatched: 5. CDR1 and CDR2 (germline): KGHSH, LQKENI. The CDR3 sequence is 15 residues long. DNA of the CDR3: TGTGCCAGCTCACCCGGGACAGGGGACACCTATGGCTACACCTTC. It codes for CASSPGTGDTYGYTF. The full variable domain, rest sourced from reference TRBV18 and TRBJ1-2, is NAGVMQNPRHLVRRRGQEARLRCSPMKGHSHVYWYRQLPEEGLKFMVYLQKENIIDESGMPKERFSAEFPKEGPSILRIQQVVRGDSAAYFCASSPGTGDTYGYTFGSGTRLTVV.

The chain employs TRBV7-3 and TRBJ1-1; the D is unclear. The CDR3 runs to 12 residues. Germline V gene sequence: CDR1 SGHTA, CDR2 FQGTGA. V was shortened by 0 bases and J by 7 bases, with 6 bases between the two germline ends. The CDR3 DNA sequence: TGTGCCAGCAGCTTAACCGGCAGTGAAGCTTTCTTT. This translates into CASSLTGSEAFF. The entire variable domain, with the rest obtained from reference TRBV7-3 and TRBJ1-1, is as follows: GAGVSQTPSNKVTEKGKYVELRCDPISGHTALYWYRQSLGQGPEFLIYFQGTGAADDSGLPNDRFFAVRPEGSVSTLKIQRTERGDSAVYLCASSLTGSEAFFGQGTRLTVV.

A remark on this clone: This same CDR3 is encoded by further DNA sequences in the sample. The rearrangement links TRBV9 to TRBJ2-7; D is possibly TRBD2 (6 bases). Germline V gene sequence: CDR1 SGDLS, CDR2 YYNGEE. The CDR3 has 14 amino acids. With 0 bases removed from V and 3 bases from J, the gap between germline ends came to 10 bases. The CDR3 nucleotides are TGTGCCAGCAGCGTAGCTGGGCGGGACTACGAGCAGTACTTC. Its translation: CASSVAGRDYEQYF.

About this clone: Other DNA sequences of this sample code for an identical CDR3. The gene calls are TRBV15 and TRBJ2-3; D ambiguous. The V gene's germline CDR1 is LNHNV and CDR2 YYDKDF (reference sequence). CDR3 length: 13 residues. The V and J ends lost 1 base and 0 bases respectively, with 2 bases between them. The CDR3 DNA reads as TGTGCCACCAGCAGAGCCAGCACAGATACGCAGTATTTT. This translates into CATSRASTDTQYF.

This rearrangement joins TRBV2 to TRBJ2-5; D may be TRBD2 (5 bases). V gave up 3 bases and J gave up 5 bases, with 25 bases separating them. This CDR3 contains 18 residues. Germline V lookup: CDR1 SNHLY, CDR2 FYNNEI. The DNA of the CDR3 is TGTGCCAGCAGTGACAGAAGGATATTTTGGGGAGCTGTTGAGACCCAGTACTTC. As protein: CASSDRRIFWGAVETQYF.

This clone showed up just once. The chain links TRBV6-5 to TRBJ2-1; 8 bases align to TRBD2. With V trimmed by 11 bases and J by 7 bases, 10 bases remained unmatched. This CDR3 is 13 amino acids long. The germline CDR1 and CDR2 sequences are MNHEY and SVGAGI. The CDR3 here is CAGTGTRRNEQFF. The CDR3 DNA reads as TGTGCCGGGACCGGGACTAGACGGAATGAGCAGTTCTTC.

The chain recombines TRBV6-5 with TRBJ2-4, with TRBD2 matching over 7 bases. Trimming cost V 9 bases and J 0 bases; bases outside gene matches: 8. CDR1 MNHEY and CDR2 SVGAGI come from the germline V gene. This CDR3 has 15 amino acids. This CDR3 reads CASRRGTLAKNIQYF. As DNA, the CDR3 is TGTGCCAGTCGGCGGGGGACGCTAGCCAAAAACATTCAGTACTTC.

The chain couples TRBV5-1 to TRBJ1-5; maybe TRBD1 (5 bases). There are 14 residues in the CDR3. V was trimmed by 4 bases and J by 2 bases, leaving 10 bases between them. Germline loops: CDR1 SGHRS, CDR2 YFSETQ. The CDR3 region is CASSVLGGNQPQHF. The CDR3, as DNA: TGCGCCAGCAGCGTACTGGGGGGCAATCAGCCCCAGCATTTT.

The V and J genes are TRBV6-5 and TRBJ2-3; the D gene is possibly TRBD2 (7 bases). V lost 9 bases and J 3 bases, leaving 13 bases between the germline ends. CDR3 length: 13 residues. The germline V gene has CDR1 MNHEY and CDR2 SVGAGI. The CDR3 DNA follows: TGTGCCAGTGGGGGGGCAGAAACAGATACGCAGTATTTT. Protein: CASGGAETDTQYF.